These 24 T cell receptor beta chains were all obtained from the same sample, sequenced in a study of immune characteristics of hereditary and idiopathic chronic pancreatitis. Chronic pancreatitis tissue was collected during total pancreatectomy with islet autotransplantation. Measured with immunoSEQ multiplex PCR; TCRdb has only the in-frame clones, and not every one. The repertoire holds about 6,000 clones, with roughly 70% as singletons. The sample consisted of pancreas tissue with hereditary chronic pancreatitis. These TCRs come from a human donor with chronic pancreatitis.

This chain joins TRBV7-8 and TRBJ2-3, with D hard to call. Germline V gives CDR1 SGHVS, CDR2 FQNEAQ. This CDR3 has 15 residues. V dropped 1 base and J dropped 0 bases, with 8 bases sitting between them. CDR3 amino acids: CASSLGQWSTDTQYF. CDR3 bases: TGTGCCAGCAGCTTAGGACAATGGAGCACAGATACGCAGTATTTT. The full variable domain, in which reference TRBV7-8 and TRBJ2-3 provide the parts outside the CDR3, is GAGVSQSPRYKVAKRGQDVALRCDPISGHVSLFWYQQALGQGPEFLTYFQNEAQLDKSGLPSDRFFAERPEGSVSTLKIQRTQQEDSAVYLCASSLGQWSTDTQYFGPGTRLTVL.

This clone has a handful of counts. This chain uses TRBV19 with TRBJ1-2; D gene uncertain. V shed 2 bases and J shed 4 bases, with 8 bases lying between them. The germline V gene has CDR1 LNHDA and CDR2 SQIVND (reference sequence). The CDR3 consists of 13 residues. CDR3 sequence: CASSISSSYGYTF. The CDR3 nucleotides read TGTGCCAGTAGTATAAGCAGTTCCTATGGCTACACCTTC.

The chain couples TRBV7-9 to TRBJ1-2; D is undetermined. The CDR3 runs to 14 residues. Trimming left V 4 bases short and J 3 bases short, with 12 bases between. Germline loops: CDR1 SEHNR, CDR2 FQNEAQ (reference sequence). The CDR3 is CASSSSSADYGYTF. The CDR3 bases are TGTGCCAGCAGCTCTTCCTCGGCAGACTATGGCTACACCTTC.

This clone has only one observation. The chain couples TRBV6-2 or TRBV6-3 to TRBJ1-2; tentatively, D is TRBD1 (5 bases). Germline V gene sequence: CDR1 MNHEY, CDR2 SVGEGT. The V gene lost 5 bases and the J gene lost 2 bases, with 9 bases spanning the gap. The CDR3 loop spans 13 amino acids. As DNA, the CDR3 is TGTGCCAGCAGTGGACGGGACAACTATGGCTACACCTTC. This encodes CASSGRDNYGYTF.

CDR3 protein: CASSSRTSGEQYV. The CDR3 DNA sequence: TGTGCCAGCAGTTCCAGGACGAGCGGCGAGCAGTACGTC. This rearrangement joins TRBV27 to TRBJ2-7, with a tentative D call TRBD2 (5 bases). The CDR3 has 13 residues. Germline CDR1 MNHEY, CDR2 SMNVEV (reference sequence). The V gene lost 4 bases and the J gene lost 6 bases, with 13 bases spanning the gap.

The V gene is TRBV7-9, the J gene TRBJ1-1, with a possible D match to TRBD1 (5 bases). Trimming pared 2 bases from V and 1 base from J, leaving 11 bases between. The CDR3 loop spans 15 amino acids. CDR1 SEHNR and CDR2 FQNEAQ come from the germline V gene (reference sequence). CDR3 sequence reads: CASSLQGVRNTEAFF. DNA for the CDR3: TGTGCCAGCAGCTTACAGGGTGTAAGGAACACTGAAGCTTTCTTT.

The CDR3 protein is CASSPGHLNTEAFF. The CDR3, as DNA: TGCGCCAGCAGCCCGGGACATTTAAACACTGAAGCTTTCTTT. This chain connects TRBV5-1 to TRBJ1-1; tentatively, D is TRBD1 (6 bases). Per germline, CDR1 SGHRS and CDR2 YFSETQ. Between the trimmed V and J ends, which lost 4 bases and 2 bases, there was a span of 12 bases. The CDR3 spans 14 residues.

The chain joins TRBV6-4 to TRBJ2-3; D remains unclear. V was trimmed by 0 bases and J by 0 bases, leaving 7 bases between them. The CDR3 has 15 amino acids. Germline CDR1 and CDR2: MRHNA and SNTAGT. CDR3 region: CASSDSAGSTDTQYF. For the CDR3, the DNA is TGTGCCAGCAGTGACTCAGCTGGTAGCACAGATACGCAGTATTTT.

V and J are TRBV7-9 and TRBJ1-1, with TRBD1 matching over 8 bases. The junction had 6 bases not matched to a gene; V was cut back by 6 bases and J by 3 bases. This CDR3 has 14 amino acids. CDR1 and CDR2 from the germline V gene are SEHNR and FQNEAQ (reference sequence). CDR3 sequence reads: CASRTGVAYTEAFF. Here the CDR3 DNA reads TGTGCCAGCAGGACAGGGGTAGCCTACACTGAAGCTTTCTTT.

By sample share, this clone is large (0.1 to 1%). The chain carries TRBV3-1 (or the pseudogene TRBV3-2) and TRBJ2-7; TRBD1 agrees at 8 bases. Germline V lookup: CDR1 LGHDT, CDR2 YNNKEL (reference sequence). After removal of 0 bases from V and 7 bases from J, the junction contained 8 bases not matched to a gene. This CDR3 is built from 15 residues. CDR3 in amino acids: CASSQDPGGIREQYF. The CDR3 DNA is TGTGCCAGCAGCCAAGACCCAGGGGGCATAAGGGAGCAGTACTTC.

The chain carries TRBV24-1 and TRBJ2-3; D may be TRBD1 (6 bases). CDR1 and CDR2 from the germline V gene are KGHDR and SFDVKD. This CDR3 spans 11 amino acids. V lost 2 bases and J lost 10, with 6 bases in between. Written as DNA, the CDR3 is TGTGCCACCAGTGATTGGGGGCCGCAGTATTTT. This translates into CATSDWGPQYF.

The sample holds a few counts of this clone. The chain links TRBV6-5 to TRBJ2-5, with 7 positions matching TRBD2. V was clipped by 0 bases and J by 1 base; unmatched bases: 5. The CDR3 contains 16 residues. The germline CDR1 and CDR2 sequences are MNHEY and SVGAGI. The CDR3 spells CASSYSPWGGQETQYF. In nucleotides, the CDR3 is TGTGCCAGCAGTTACTCCCCCTGGGGGGGCCAAGAGACCCAGTACTTC.

The V gene is TRBV25-1, the J gene TRBJ2-1; 8 bases are a match to TRBD1. The V and J ends lost 2 bases and 5 bases, in that order; junction bases with no gene match: 14. Per germline, CDR1 MGHDK and CDR2 SYGVNS. The CDR3 extends over 18 amino acids. The CDR3: CASSERRSTGVLNNEQFF. Here the CDR3 DNA reads TGTGCCAGCAGTGAACGACGCTCGACAGGGGTCTTGAACAATGAGCAGTTCTTC.

The CDR3, as DNA: TGTGCCACCGCCGACAACTCCTACGAGCAGTACTTC. Translating gives CATADNSYEQYF. The chain carries TRBV24-1 and TRBJ2-7; D remains ambiguous. V was pared by 9 bases and J by 0 bases, with 8 bases between. In germline, CDR1 is KGHDR, CDR2 SFDVKD. CDR3 length: 12 residues.

The chain employs TRBV5-8 and TRBJ2-7; 9 bases map to TRBD1. CDR3 length: 13 amino acids. Germline assignment: CDR1 SGHTS and CDR2 YDEGEE. Trimming removed 4 bases from V and 6 bases from J; junction bases left unmatched: 5. CDR3: CASSRDRGSEQYV. In DNA, the CDR3 is TGTGCCAGCAGCCGAGACAGGGGGAGCGAGCAGTACGTC.

The chain recombines TRBV5-8 with TRBJ2-7, with D maybe TRBD2 (6 bases). Germline values: CDR1 SGHTS, CDR2 YDEGEE. V was pared by 1 base and J by 5 bases, with 10 bases between. This CDR3 contains 13 residues. CDR3 loop: CASSLWRGDEQYV. The CDR3 DNA reads as TGTGCCAGCAGCTTGTGGCGGGGAGACGAGCAGTACGTC.

The chain uses TRBV6-5 and TRBJ1-6; a weak D match, TRBD1 (5 bases). CDR3 length: 12 residues. CDR1 MNHEY and CDR2 SVGAGI come from the germline V gene. The V gene lost 6 bases and the J gene lost 5 bases, with 5 bases spanning the gap. CDR3 residues: CASRDNNSPLHF. In DNA form, the CDR3 reads TGTGCCAGCAGGGACAATAATTCACCCCTCCACTTT.

The chain is built from TRBV6-5 and TRBJ2-7, with D possibly being TRBD1 (6 bases). This CDR3 is 13 amino acids long. Germline V gene lookup returns CDR1 MNHEY and CDR2 SVGAGI. V lost 2 bases and J lost 5, with 10 bases in between. The DNA of the CDR3 is TGTGCCAGCAGTTACAACAGGGACCACGAGCAGTACTTC. It yields the protein CASSYNRDHEQYF.

The V and J genes are TRBV29-1 and TRBJ1-1; 12 nucleotides align to TRBD1. The germline CDR1 and CDR2 sequences are SQVTM and ANQGSEA. CDR3 length: 11 residues. The J segment lost 10 bases and the V segment lost 7 bases, leaving 4 bases of the junction unmatched. The CDR3: CSGRDRGRAFF. CDR3 DNA sequence: TGCAGCGGTCGGGACAGGGGGCGAGCTTTCTTT.

The chain is built from TRBV28 and TRBJ1-1, with D possibly being TRBD1 (5 bases). V lost 3 bases, J lost 8 bases, and 16 bases lay in between. The CDR3 runs 14 residues. Germline CDR1 and CDR2: MDHEN and SYDVKM. CDR3 bases: TGTGCCAGCAGTTTTCATCGGACACTCTCCGAAGCTTTCTTT. Encoded protein: CASSFHRTLSEAFF. Full variable domain (missing parts from reference TRBV28 and TRBJ1-1): DVKVTQSSRYLVKRTGEKVFLECVQDMDHENMFWYRQDPGLGLRLIYFSYDVKMKEKGDIPEGYSVSREKKERFSLILESASTNQTSMYLCASSFHRTLSEAFFGQGTRLTVV.

The V call is TRBV7-9, the J call TRBJ1-1, with no clear D. V shed 0 bases and J shed 0 bases, with 5 bases lying between them. The V gene's germline CDR1 is SEHNR and CDR2 FQNEAQ (reference sequence). CDR3 size: 14 residues. CDR3: CASSLATVNTEAFF. The CDR3 coding sequence is TGTGCCAGCAGCTTAGCGACGGTGAACACTGAAGCTTTCTTT. Filled out from reference TRBV7-9 and TRBJ1-1, the complete variable domain reads DTGVSQNPRHKITKRGQNVTFRCDPISEHNRLYWYRQTLGQGPEFLTYFQNEAQLEKSRLLSDRFSAERPKGSFSTLEIQRTEQGDSAMYLCASSLATVNTEAFFGQGTRLTVV.

The V gene is TRBV5-1, the J gene TRBJ1-3; D possibly corresponds to TRBD1 (6 bases). CDR1 is SGHRS and CDR2 is YFSETQ in the germline V gene. CDR3 length: 17 amino acids. V was shortened by 4 bases and J by 0 bases, with 17 bases between the two germline ends. CDR3 bases: TGCGCCAGCAGCGAGGCTAATACAGGGAGCTCTGGAAACACCATATATTTT. Amino acid sequence: CASSEANTGSSGNTIYF.

The V and J genes are TRBV4-1 and TRBJ1-5; TRBD1 agrees at 10 bases. The CDR3 covers 14 residues. Looked up from germline, CDR1 is MGHRA and CDR2 is YSYEKL. Trimming removed 4 bases from V and 7 bases from J; junction bases left unmatched: 4. Here the CDR3 reads CASSLGTGEQPQHF. The CDR3 coding sequence is TGCGCCAGCAGCCTTGGGACAGGGGAACAGCCCCAGCATTTT.

As concerns this clone: Distinct nucleotide sequences in the sample also encode this CDR3. V gene TRBV6-5 combines with J gene TRBJ2-7, with 7 bases fitting TRBD1. V gave up 2 bases and J gave up 5 bases; unmatched junction bases: 6. CDR3 size: 14 residues. The germline V gene encodes CDR1 MNHEY and CDR2 SVGAGI. As DNA, the CDR3 is TGTGCCAGCAGTTACGAAAGACAGGGACACGAGCAGTACTTC. It translates to CASSYERQGHEQYF.